The clone carrying this T cell receptor beta chain showed up just once. Its antigen is unidentified. The sample comes from a study of T cells in Graves' hyperthyroidism and ophthalmopathy. Study results and limitations: Most thyroid clonotypes that were expanded above 0.001 also turned up in blood. With a median lead of approximately six months before onset, the model predicted ophthalmopathy.

V gave up 4 bases and J gave up 3 bases; unmatched junction bases: 5. The CDR3 loop spans 14 amino acids. Germline V lookup: CDR1 SGHRS, CDR2 YFSETQ. Used for diagnoses were clinical symptoms, serum thyroxine and TRAb, thyroid ultrasound and orbital computed tomography. Researchers took RNA transcripts and amplified the TCR beta CDR3 regions from them. A set of HTBI primers served as the primers for a first-round RT-PCR of the TCR CDR3. Using its own MiXCR run on the multiplex PCR reads, TCRdb lists one record per CDR3 protein. The sample holds 750,000 to 950,000 distinct CDR3 sequences, over 35% seen once.

The sequence derives from a man aged 18 to 29 with Graves' hyperthyroidism. This chain joins TRBV5-1 and TRBJ1-1; TRBD1 matches at 8 bases. The specimen sequenced was blood. CDR3 DNA sequence: TGCGCCAGCAGCAAGACAGGGGCTGACACTGAAGCTTTCTTT. Translation: CASSKTGADTEAFF. Drawing the rest from reference TRBV5-1 and TRBJ1-1, the complete variable domain is KAGVTQTPRYLIKTRGQQVTLSCSPISGHRSVSWYQQTPGQGLQFLFEYFSETQRNKGNFPGRFSGRQFSNSRSEMNVSTLELGDSALYLCASSKTGADTEAFFGQGTRLTVV.